This T cell receptor beta chain appears in the sequencing data of a study of breast tumors, draining lymph nodes, adjacent tissues. Broader study findings: Data fit most tumor T cells coming from lymph node, expanding in tumor. Tumor and nontumor repertoires were significantly more similar in luminal-like than in basal-like breast cancer. Compared with lymph nodes, tumors were less diverse; compared with nontumor tissue, more. Data only fit, rather than demonstrated, lymph node origin of most tumor T cells.

CDR3 length equals 15 residues. V lost 1 base to trimming and J lost 6 bases, with 15 bases between them. Germline V CDR1 and CDR2: SEHNR, FQNEAQ (reference sequence). TCRdb ran MiXCR on the multiplex PCR reads and lists one entry per CDR3 protein. The table records under 300,000 distinct CDR3 sequences, about 34% of them present only once. Samples came from axillary lymph nodes draining the breast cancer. A remark on this clonotype: Its antigen is undetermined.

The clonotype originates from a female donor with breast cancer. Some clones in this sample may be carry-over from other donors' samples. Specimen: axillary lymph node tissue. V gene TRBV7-9 combines with J gene TRBJ1-1; tentative D call: TRBD1 (5 bases). The CDR3 is CASSLVLGESAEAFF. DNA for the CDR3: TGTGCCAGCAGCTTAGTTTTAGGGGAAAGCGCTGAAGCTTTCTTT.